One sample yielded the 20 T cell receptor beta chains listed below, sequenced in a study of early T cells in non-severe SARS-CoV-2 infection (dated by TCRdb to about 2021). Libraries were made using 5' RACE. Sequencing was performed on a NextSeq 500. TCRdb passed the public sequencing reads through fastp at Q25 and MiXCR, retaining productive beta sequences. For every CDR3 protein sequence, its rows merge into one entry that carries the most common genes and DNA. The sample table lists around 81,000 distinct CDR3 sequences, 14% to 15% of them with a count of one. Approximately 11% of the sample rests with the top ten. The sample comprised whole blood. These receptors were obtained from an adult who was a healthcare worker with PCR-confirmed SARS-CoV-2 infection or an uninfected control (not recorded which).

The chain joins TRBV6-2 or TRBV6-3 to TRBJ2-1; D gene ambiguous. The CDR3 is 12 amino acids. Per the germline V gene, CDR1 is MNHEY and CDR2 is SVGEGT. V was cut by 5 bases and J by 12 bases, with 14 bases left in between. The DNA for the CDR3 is TGTGCCAGCAGTGGACCGGGCCTCAGGCAGTTCTTC. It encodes CASSGPGLRQFF.

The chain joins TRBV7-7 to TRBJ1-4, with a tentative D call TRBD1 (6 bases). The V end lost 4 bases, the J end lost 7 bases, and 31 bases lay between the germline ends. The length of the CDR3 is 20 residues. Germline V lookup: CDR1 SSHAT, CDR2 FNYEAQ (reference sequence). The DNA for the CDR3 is TGTGCCAGCAGCTCGGTCTTGGCAGGGGCAGGGTCCGATTCAGCTGAAAAACTGTTTTTT. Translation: CASSSVLAGAGSDSAEKLFF.

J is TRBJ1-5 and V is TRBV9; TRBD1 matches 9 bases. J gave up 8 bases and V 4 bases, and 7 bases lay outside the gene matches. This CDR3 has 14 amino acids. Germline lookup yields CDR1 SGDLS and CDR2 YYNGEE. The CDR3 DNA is TGTGCCAGCAGCCCTACAGGGGGCTCGGAGCCCCAGCATTTT. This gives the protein CASSPTGGSEPQHF.

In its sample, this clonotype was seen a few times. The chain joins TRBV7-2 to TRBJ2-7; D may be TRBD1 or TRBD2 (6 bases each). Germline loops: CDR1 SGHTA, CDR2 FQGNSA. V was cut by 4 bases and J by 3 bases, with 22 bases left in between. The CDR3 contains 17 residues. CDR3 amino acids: CASSWRSARGTLYEQYF. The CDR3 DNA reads TGTGCCAGCAGCTGGAGATCCGCCCGGGGGACACTCTACGAGCAGTACTTC.

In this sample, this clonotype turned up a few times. CDR3 loop: CASRAGTVNTEAFF. DNA of the CDR3: TGTGCCAGCAGGGCTGGGACGGTGAACACTGAAGCTTTCTTT. The chain carries TRBV6-2 or TRBV6-3 and TRBJ1-1; tentatively, D is TRBD1 (5 bases). The CDR3 extends over 14 amino acids. The V end was cut by 6 bases, the J end by 0 bases, with 11 bases between. Germline V lookup: CDR1 MNHEY, CDR2 SVGEGT.

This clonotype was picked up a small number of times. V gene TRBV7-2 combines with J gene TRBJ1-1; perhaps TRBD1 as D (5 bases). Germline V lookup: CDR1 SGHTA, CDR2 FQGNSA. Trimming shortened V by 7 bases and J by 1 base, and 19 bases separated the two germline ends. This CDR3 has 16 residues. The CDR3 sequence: CASTRRGAGWNTEAFF. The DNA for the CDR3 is TGTGCCAGCACCCGCCGGGGCGCCGGCTGGAACACTGAAGCTTTCTTT.

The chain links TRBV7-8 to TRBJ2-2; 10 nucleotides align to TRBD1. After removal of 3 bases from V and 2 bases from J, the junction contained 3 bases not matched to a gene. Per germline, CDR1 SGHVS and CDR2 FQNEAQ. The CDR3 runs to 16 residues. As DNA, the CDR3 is TGTGCCAGCAGCTTCAGACAGGGGGCCAACACCGGGGAGCTGTTTTTT. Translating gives CASSFRQGANTGELFF.

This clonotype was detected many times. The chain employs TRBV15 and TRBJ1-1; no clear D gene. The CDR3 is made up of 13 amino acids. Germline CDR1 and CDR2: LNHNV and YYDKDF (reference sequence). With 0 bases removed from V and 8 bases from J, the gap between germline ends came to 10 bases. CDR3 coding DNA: TGTGCCACCAGCAGAGATCGGGATTTCGAAGCTTTCTTT. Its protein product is CATSRDRDFEAFF.

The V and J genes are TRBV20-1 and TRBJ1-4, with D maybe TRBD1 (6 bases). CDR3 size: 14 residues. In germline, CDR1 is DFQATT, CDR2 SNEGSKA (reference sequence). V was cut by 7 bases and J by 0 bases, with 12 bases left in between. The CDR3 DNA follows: TGCAGTGTAGCGGCAGGGGCAACTAATGAAAAACTGTTTTTT. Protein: CSVAAGATNEKLFF.

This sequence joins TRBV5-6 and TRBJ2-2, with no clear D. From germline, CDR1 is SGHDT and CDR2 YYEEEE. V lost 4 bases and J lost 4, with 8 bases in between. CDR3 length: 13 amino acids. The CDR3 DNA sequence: TGTGCCAGCAGCCCAGGCATCACCGGGGAGCTGTTTTTT. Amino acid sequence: CASSPGITGELFF.

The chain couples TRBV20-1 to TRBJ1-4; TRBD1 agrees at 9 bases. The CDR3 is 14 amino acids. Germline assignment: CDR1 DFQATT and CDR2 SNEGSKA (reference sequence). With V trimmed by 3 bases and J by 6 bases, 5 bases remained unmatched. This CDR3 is CSASRQGEDEKLFF. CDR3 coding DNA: TGCAGTGCTAGTAGACAGGGGGAAGATGAAAAACTGTTTTTT.

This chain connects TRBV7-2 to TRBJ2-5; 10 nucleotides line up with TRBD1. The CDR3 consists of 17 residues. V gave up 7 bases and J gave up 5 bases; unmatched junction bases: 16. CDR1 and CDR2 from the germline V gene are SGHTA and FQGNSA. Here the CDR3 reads CASNPGPGQGRRETQYF. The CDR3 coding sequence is TGTGCCAGCAACCCGGGGCCGGGACAGGGGCGACGGGAGACCCAGTACTTC.

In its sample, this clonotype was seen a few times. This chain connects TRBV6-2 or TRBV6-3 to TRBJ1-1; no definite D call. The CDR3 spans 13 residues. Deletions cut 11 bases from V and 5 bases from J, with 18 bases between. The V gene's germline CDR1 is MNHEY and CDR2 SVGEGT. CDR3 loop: CAASVREETEAFF. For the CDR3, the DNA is TGTGCCGCGTCCGTGAGGGAGGAAACTGAAGCTTTCTTT.

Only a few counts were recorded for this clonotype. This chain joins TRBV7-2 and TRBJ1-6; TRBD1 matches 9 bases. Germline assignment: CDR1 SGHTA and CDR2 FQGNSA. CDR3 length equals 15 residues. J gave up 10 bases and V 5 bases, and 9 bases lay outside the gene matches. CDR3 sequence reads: CASSPTGGDSSPLHF. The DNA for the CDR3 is TGTGCCAGCAGCCCGACAGGGGGTGATTCGTCACCCCTCCACTTT.

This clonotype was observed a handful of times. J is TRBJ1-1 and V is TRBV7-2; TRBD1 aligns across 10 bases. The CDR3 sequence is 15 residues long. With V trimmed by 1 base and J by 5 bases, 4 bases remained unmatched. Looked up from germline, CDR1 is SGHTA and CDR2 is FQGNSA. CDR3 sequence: CASSLEADRGTEAFF. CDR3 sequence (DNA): TGTGCCAGCAGCTTAGAAGCGGACAGGGGGACTGAAGCTTTCTTT.

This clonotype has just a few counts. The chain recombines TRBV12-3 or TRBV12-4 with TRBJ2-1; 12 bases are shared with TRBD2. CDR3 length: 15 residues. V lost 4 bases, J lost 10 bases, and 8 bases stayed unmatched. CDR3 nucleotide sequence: TGTGCCAGCAGTTCCCGACTAGCGGGGGCTCTGGAGCAGTTCTTC. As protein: CASSSRLAGALEQFF.

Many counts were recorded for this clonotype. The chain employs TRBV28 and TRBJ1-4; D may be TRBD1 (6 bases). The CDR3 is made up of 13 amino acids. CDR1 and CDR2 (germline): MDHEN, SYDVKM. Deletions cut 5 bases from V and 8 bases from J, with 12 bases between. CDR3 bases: TGTGCCAGCAGTCCAGGGGTTTGGGAAAAACTGTTTTTT. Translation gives CASSPGVWEKLFF. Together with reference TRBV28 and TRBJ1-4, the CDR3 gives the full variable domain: DVKVTQSSRYLVKRTGEKVFLECVQDMDHENMFWYRQDPGLGLRLIYFSYDVKMKEKGDIPEGYSVSREKKERFSLILESASTNQTSMYLCASSPGVWEKLFFGSGTQLSVL.

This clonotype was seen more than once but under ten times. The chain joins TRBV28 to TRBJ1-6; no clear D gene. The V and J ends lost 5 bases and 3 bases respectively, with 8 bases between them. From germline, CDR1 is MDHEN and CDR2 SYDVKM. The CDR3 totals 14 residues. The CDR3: CASSPGGYNSPLHF. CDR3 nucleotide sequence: TGTGCCAGCAGTCCCGGCGGCTATAATTCACCCCTCCACTTT.

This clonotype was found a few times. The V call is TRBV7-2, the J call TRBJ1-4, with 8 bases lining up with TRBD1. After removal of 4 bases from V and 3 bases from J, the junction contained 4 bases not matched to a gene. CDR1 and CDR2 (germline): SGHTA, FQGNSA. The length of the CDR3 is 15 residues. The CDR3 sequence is CASSSSGGPNEKLFF. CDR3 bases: TGTGCCAGCAGCTCATCAGGGGGCCCTAATGAAAAACTGTTTTTT.

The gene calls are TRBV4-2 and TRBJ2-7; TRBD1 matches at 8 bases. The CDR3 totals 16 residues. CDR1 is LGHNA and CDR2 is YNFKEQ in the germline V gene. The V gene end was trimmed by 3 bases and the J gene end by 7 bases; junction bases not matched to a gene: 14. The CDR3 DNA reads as TGTGCCAGCAGCCACCCTGTCGGACAGGGATCAGGGGAGCAGTACTTC. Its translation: CASSHPVGQGSGEQYF.